This section outlines one TCR beta chain sequence together with its context. What it binds is unknown. This record comes from a study of cytomegalovirus exposure and HLA in healthy donors. Study results and limitations: Whilst most TCR sequences proved rare, a subset of public TCRs occurred across many donors.

PCR was performed using 60 Vbeta and 13 Jbeta primers. The repertoire was sequenced with immunoSEQ multiplex PCR; TCRdb's copy has only in-frame clones and lacks some. The sample contains over 50,000 clones, 70% to 75% of which appear only once. The germline V gene encodes CDR1 SGHVS and CDR2 FNYEAQ. This CDR3 is 12 amino acids long. V was trimmed by 5 bases and J by 6 bases, leaving 9 bases between them. The clonotype comes from a man aged 35 to 55 in good health and CMV-seropositive. The source material was PBMCs. This chain links TRBV7-6 with TRBJ2-3, with D hard to call. The DNA of the CDR3 is TGTGCCAGCAGCGCCTATATGGATACGCAGTATTTT. Protein product: CASSAYMDTQYF.